A single TCR beta chain is shown here with its context. A second PCR, run for about 6 to 12 cycles, used a sample-barcoded 5' primer plus a J-beta primer mix. TCRdb reprocessed the 5' RACE reads with MiXCR, giving one entry per CDR3 protein. The sample comprises 500,000 to 600,000 distinct CDR3 sequences, approximately 30% of which are singletons, and approximately 17% rests with the top ten. The CDR3 extends over 15 amino acids. V lost 1 base to trimming and J lost 4 bases, with 10 bases between them. Per the germline V gene, CDR1 is SGHAT and CDR2 is FQNNGV. These data come from a study of blood T cells in healthy people across ages.

This receptor was identified in a woman aged 65 to 85 in good health. Sequences were obtained from blood. The V call is TRBV11-2, the J call TRBJ2-2; no definite D call. In DNA form, the CDR3 reads TGTGCCAGCAGCTTAGGCGGCCACCCCACCGGGGAGCTGTTTTTT. This gives the protein CASSLGGHPTGELFF.